These 20 T cell receptor beta chains were sequenced from one sample in a study of shared clonotypes between healthy human individuals. Naive CD8 cells lacked CD45RO and underwent positive selection for CCR7, leaving out terminally differentiated effector memory CD45RA+ cells. TCRdb's table, derived via immunoSEQ multiplex PCR, lists solely in-frame clones and lacks some. The sample has 1.5 million to 2.5 million clones; about 94% are singletons. The source material was naive CD8+ T cells sorted from blood. The source is a man between 18 and 29 years old in good health.

The J gene is TRBJ1-4, the V gene TRBV11-2, with 9 bases matching TRBD1. V lost 7 bases and J lost 0; bases outside the gene matches: 6. The CDR3 length is 16 residues. Looked up from germline, CDR1 is SGHAT and CDR2 is FQNNGV. CDR3 in DNA: TGTGCCAGCAATAACAGGGGGCGAACAACTAATGAAAAACTGTTTTTT. Protein product: CASNNRGRTTNEKLFF.

The chain uses TRBV4-1 and TRBJ2-2; 12 nucleotides agree with TRBD2. The CDR3 contains 16 residues. Germline CDR1 MGHRA, CDR2 YSYEKL. Trimming cost V 3 bases and J 7 bases; bases outside gene matches: 6. CDR3 sequence (DNA): TGCGCCAGCAGCCACCGGGCTAGCGGGAGGGACGGGGAGCTGTTTTTT. Its translation: CASSHRASGRDGELFF.

The chain employs TRBV6-6 and TRBJ2-2; 8 nucleotides agree with TRBD2. This CDR3 is 15 amino acids long. Germline V gene sequence: CDR1 MNHNY, CDR2 SVGAGI (reference sequence). Losses at the gene ends were 6 bases for V and 6 bases for J; bases not matched to a gene: 9. The CDR3 reads CASSPAGRDAGELFF. CDR3 sequence (DNA): TGTGCCAGCAGCCCCGCCGGGAGGGATGCCGGGGAGCTGTTTTTT.

V and J are TRBV9 and TRBJ2-7; possibly TRBD1 for D (6 bases). The CDR3 is 14 amino acids. Trimming took 3 bases from V and 2 from J, leaving 12 bases between them. The V gene's germline CDR1 is SGDLS and CDR2 YYNGEE. The CDR3 DNA sequence: TGTGCCAGCAGCGATGGGGACACCCCCTACGAGCAGTACTTC. Its translation is CASSDGDTPYEQYF.

This clone appeared once. The chain links TRBV5-6 to TRBJ1-2; 8 nucleotides match TRBD1. The CDR3 runs to 13 residues. Looked up from germline, CDR1 is SGHDT and CDR2 is YYEEEE. V lost 4 bases, J lost 6 bases, and 5 bases stayed unmatched. The CDR3: CASSIGQGHGYTF. CDR3 nucleotides: TGTGCCAGCAGCATCGGACAGGGTCATGGCTACACCTTC.

The chain combines TRBV30 with TRBJ1-2; TRBD1 might be the D (6 bases). CDR3 length equals 12 residues. Trimming removed 4 bases at V and 7 bases at J, with 13 bases between. Germline loops: CDR1 GTSNPN, CDR2 SVGIG (reference sequence). As DNA, the CDR3 is TGTGCCTGGAATGTAGGGGGTCCTGGCTACACCTTC. This gives the protein CAWNVGGPGYTF.

V usage is TRBV5-4 and J usage is TRBJ2-1; a weak D match, TRBD2 (6 bases). The CDR3 sequence is 14 residues long. Germline V lookup: CDR1 SGHNT, CDR2 YYREEE (reference sequence). The V gene lost 1 base and the J gene lost 7 bases, with 12 bases spanning the gap. The CDR3 DNA is TGTGCCAGCAGCTTGTCGGAGGGCCCGAATGAGCAGTTCTTC. Translating gives CASSLSEGPNEQFF.

This clone is a singleton in its sample. This chain links TRBV29-1 with TRBJ2-7, with 7 bases matching TRBD1. With V trimmed by 4 bases and J by 5 bases, 5 bases remained unmatched. The germline CDR1 and CDR2 sequences are SQVTM and ANQGSEA. This CDR3 contains 12 residues. CDR3 loop: CSVVNRGHEQYF. The CDR3 DNA follows: TGCAGCGTTGTCAACAGGGGCCACGAGCAGTACTTC.

The CDR3 nucleotides read TGCGCCAGCAGCTTTGGCAGGGGGAACACTGAAGCTTTCTTT. Residues: CASSFGRGNTEAFF. This chain connects TRBV5-1 to TRBJ1-1; D perhaps matches TRBD1 (6 bases). Trimming removed 2 bases from V and 1 base from J, with 9 bases in between. The CDR3 is made up of 14 amino acids. Germline V gene sequence: CDR1 SGHRS, CDR2 YFSETQ.

This chain joins TRBV6-1 and TRBJ2-3; 11 positions agree with TRBD2. With V trimmed by 2 bases and J by 4 bases, 8 bases remained unmatched. This CDR3 contains 17 residues. CDR1 is MNHNS, CDR2 SASEGT, per germline. This chain's CDR3 is CASSEPIAGGWPDTQYF. The DNA of the CDR3 is TGTGCCAGCAGTGAACCAATAGCGGGAGGGTGGCCAGATACGCAGTATTTT.

The chain is built from TRBV9 and TRBJ1-2, with a possible D match to TRBD1 (5 bases). Trimming removed 0 bases from V and 8 bases from J, with 14 bases in between. The CDR3 runs 14 residues. Germline CDR1 reads SGDLS; CDR2 reads YYNGEE. CDR3 amino acids: CASSVGGQVYGYTF. DNA for the CDR3: TGTGCCAGCAGCGTAGGAGGACAAGTCTACGGCTACACCTTC.

The chain carries TRBV19 and TRBJ2-4, with D maybe TRBD2 (5 bases). This CDR3 contains 13 residues. Germline V gene data show CDR1 as LNHDA and CDR2 as SQIVND (reference sequence). V lost 1 base and J 8 bases, leaving 9 bases between the germline ends. The CDR3 is CASSIVFGDIQYF. CDR3 bases: TGTGCCAGTAGTATAGTGTTCGGGGACATTCAGTACTTC.

Comment on this clone: The sample contains more than one DNA sequence encoding this CDR3. The genes are TRBV4-1 and TRBJ2-5; weak D call: TRBD2 (6 bases). Trimming cost V 3 bases and J 4 bases, with 6 bases left between them. Germline CDR1 is MGHRA and CDR2 is YSYEKL. The CDR3 extends over 12 amino acids. The CDR3 DNA follows: TGCGCCAGCAGCCAGGAGGGAGAGACCCAGTACTTC. This encodes CASSQEGETQYF.

The rearrangement links TRBV7-2 to TRBJ2-7, with D possibly matching TRBD1 (6 bases). Germline V lookup: CDR1 SGHTA, CDR2 FQGNSA. V lost 4 bases to trimming and J lost 2 bases, with 15 bases between them. The CDR3 covers 15 residues. The CDR3 DNA sequence: TGTGCCAGCAGCTCCCGGGACACCCACCCCTACGAGCAGTACTTC. It encodes CASSSRDTHPYEQYF.

The V call is TRBV13, the J call TRBJ2-1, with no clear D. Looked up from germline, CDR1 is PRHDT and CDR2 is FYEKMQ (reference sequence). V lost 2 bases, J lost 4 bases, and 6 bases lay in between. The CDR3 totals 13 residues. The CDR3 sequence: CASSLRTYNEQFF. CDR3 in DNA: TGTGCCAGCAGCTTACGTACTTACAATGAGCAGTTCTTC.

This chain links TRBV9 with TRBJ2-3; D possibly corresponds to TRBD2 (7 bases). Germline V gives CDR1 SGDLS, CDR2 YYNGEE. The CDR3 contains 15 residues. Trimming left V 4 bases short and J 5 bases short, with 17 bases between. The CDR3 nucleotides read TGTGCCAGCAGCCCCGAGGGGGGGGCCCTAGATACGCAGTATTTT. Its translation is CASSPEGGALDTQYF.

As to this clone: The sample has other DNA sequences that encode this CDR3 too. The rearrangement links TRBV11-2 to TRBJ1-1, with no clear D. The V end was cut by 3 bases, the J end by 5 bases, with 7 bases between. From germline, CDR1 is SGHAT and CDR2 FQNNGV. This CDR3 region has 12 residues. The CDR3 sequence is CASSLVRTEAFF. As DNA, the CDR3 is TGTGCCAGCAGCTTGGTGAGGACTGAAGCTTTCTTT.

Concerning this clone itself: Within the sample, other DNA sequences also encode this same CDR3. The rearrangement links TRBV30 to TRBJ1-1; no firm D call. CDR1 and CDR2 (germline): GTSNPN, SVGIG (reference sequence). The CDR3 is made up of 13 amino acids. V was shortened by 0 bases and J by 3 bases, with 8 bases between the two germline ends. The CDR3, as DNA: TGTGCCTGGAGTGTATTAGGGTACACTGAAGCTTTCTTT. This sequence encodes CAWSVLGYTEAFF.

Regarding this clone: One end of the junction does not line up with germline, which may come from a read error. The chain joins TRBV5-1 to TRBJ1-1, with unresolved D. Germline loops: CDR1 SGHRS, CDR2 YFSETQ. There are 14 residues in the CDR3. This CDR3 is CASSLYVAHPESFF. The CDR3 region has the DNA TGCGCCAGCAGCTTGTACGTTGCCCACCCTGAATCTTTCTTT.

The rearrangement joins TRBV19 to TRBJ1-1, with 8 bases aligning to TRBD1. The CDR3 length is 14 residues. Germline V lookup: CDR1 LNHDA, CDR2 SQIVND (reference sequence). V gave up 4 bases and J gave up 9 bases; unmatched junction bases: 10. CDR3 sequence (DNA): TGTGCCAGTAGTACTTCGCCTCAGGGGGCGCAAGCTTTCTTT. Translation: CASSTSPQGAQAFF.